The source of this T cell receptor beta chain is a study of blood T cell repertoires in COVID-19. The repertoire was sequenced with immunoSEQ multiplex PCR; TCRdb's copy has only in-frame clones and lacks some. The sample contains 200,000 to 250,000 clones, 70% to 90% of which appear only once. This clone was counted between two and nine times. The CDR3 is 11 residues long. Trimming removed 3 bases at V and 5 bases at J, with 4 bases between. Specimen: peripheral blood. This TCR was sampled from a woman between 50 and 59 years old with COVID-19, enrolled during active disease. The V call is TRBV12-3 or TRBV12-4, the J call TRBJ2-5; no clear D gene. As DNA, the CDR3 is TGTGCCAGCAGTTTCCGGGAGACCCAGTACTTC. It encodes CASSFRETQYF.